What follows are 6 T cell receptor beta chains derived from one specimen sequenced in a study of cytomegalovirus exposure and HLA in healthy donors. Researchers ran the PCR with 60 Vbeta and 13 Jbeta primers. TCRdb keeps only in-frame clones here, not all; method: immunoSEQ multiplex PCR. This sample carries 150,000 to 200,000 clones, under 70% of them seen once, and the ten largest clones take roughly 10%. The sample comprised PBMCs. Receptors originate from a man in his thirties or forties in good health and CMV-seropositive.

The V and J genes are TRBV7-6 and TRBJ2-7; TRBD1 agrees at 9 bases. Looked up from germline, CDR1 is SGHVS and CDR2 is FNYEAQ. This CDR3 has 15 amino acids. J was trimmed by 5 bases and V by 0 bases; bases with no gene match: 5. CDR3 loop: CASSLAWTGEDEQYF. The CDR3, as DNA: TGTGCCAGCAGCTTAGCCTGGACAGGGGAAGACGAGCAGTACTTC.

The gene calls are TRBV27 and TRBJ2-5; 8 bases fit TRBD2. The J call may be incorrect, as the DNA end agrees better with TRBJ2-7. CDR3 size: 15 residues. Per germline, CDR1 MNHEY and CDR2 SMNVEV (reference sequence). The CDR3 nucleotides read TGTGCCAGCAGTCCAATAGCGGGAAGGGGCTACGAGCAGTACTTC. Protein product: CASSPIAGRGYEQYF.

This chain links TRBV30 with TRBJ1-6; D is perhaps TRBD1 (5 bases). Germline V gene sequence: CDR1 GTSNPN, CDR2 SVGIG (reference sequence). The CDR3 runs 15 residues. V was shortened by 5 bases and J by 0 bases, with 11 bases between the two germline ends. This chain's CDR3 is CAWGGSSSYNSPLHF. The CDR3 bases are TGTGCCTGGGGGGGGAGTAGCTCCTATAATTCACCCCTCCACTTT.

This chain joins TRBV14 and TRBJ1-5; 7 bases align to TRBD1. The CDR3 totals 17 residues. CDR1 and CDR2 from the germline V gene are SGHDN and FVKESK. Trimming removed 0 bases from V and 0 bases from J; junction bases left unmatched: 5. The CDR3 is CASSQDKQGDSNQPQHF. CDR3 DNA: TGTGCCAGCAGCCAAGATAAGCAGGGGGATAGCAATCAGCCCCAGCATTTT.

The rearrangement uses TRBV5-8 and TRBJ2-3; TRBD2 aligns across 11 bases. The CDR3 sequence is 15 residues long. Germline CDR1 SGHTS, CDR2 YDEGEE. The junction had 13 bases not matched to a gene; V was cut back by 5 bases and J by 11 bases. The CDR3 reads CASSSTSGRDSGQYF. CDR3 in DNA: TGTGCCAGCAGTTCCACTAGCGGGAGAGACTCGGGGCAGTATTTT.

V and J are TRBV27 and TRBJ1-5, with 11 bases lining up with TRBD1. The CDR3 sequence is 15 residues long. CDR1 and CDR2 from the germline V gene are MNHEY and SMNVEV (reference sequence). Unmatched junction bases numbered 6, after V lost 9 bases and J lost 2 bases. The CDR3 region is CASRTGGNGNQPQHF. Here the CDR3 DNA reads TGTGCCAGTCGGACAGGGGGCAATGGCAATCAGCCCCAGCATTTT.